Reported below is one TCR beta chain. The data are from a study of control samples from healthy donors and cancer patients. TCRdb's table, derived via immunoSEQ multiplex PCR, lists solely in-frame clones and lacks some. This sample has tens of thousands of clones; 70% to 90% occur once, and the top ten carry under 2.5%. Trimming took 10 bases from V and 1 from J, leaving 7 bases between them. Germline CDR1 LNHDA, CDR2 SQIVND (reference sequence). The CDR3 contains 11 residues. This receptor was identified in a woman aged 60 to 75 with head and neck cancer. Sample: PBMCs. The chain couples TRBV19 to TRBJ1-1; D gene ambiguous. CDR3 DNA: TGTGCCACCAGCGGGAACACTGAAGCTTTCTTT. Translated: CATSGNTEAFF.